A single sample is the source of the 27 T cell receptor beta chains below, sequenced in a study of blood T cell repertoires in COVID-19. The method was immunoSEQ multiplex PCR; TCRdb's version includes in-frame clones alone and lacks a portion of them. The table includes roughly 120,000 clones, roughly 88% detected once. Sequencing was carried out using peripheral blood. The receptors originated from an older woman who had recovered from COVID-19.

This chain uses TRBV6-5 with TRBJ2-3, with 8 bases fitting TRBD1. Germline CDR1 is MNHEY and CDR2 is SVGAGI. Unmatched junction bases numbered 4, after V lost 4 bases and J lost 1 base. This CDR3 is 15 amino acids long. CDR3 DNA sequence: TGTGCCAGCAGTTTAGAACAGGGGGGCACAGATACGCAGTATTTT. Amino acids: CASSLEQGGTDTQYF.

CDR3 residues: CASSLQTGGLTEAFF. The CDR3 DNA follows: TGTGCCAGCAGCCTCCAGACAGGGGGCTTGACTGAAGCTTTCTTT. The V call is TRBV14, the J call TRBJ1-1; 10 positions agree with TRBD1. Germline V gives CDR1 SGHDN, CDR2 FVKESK. The CDR3 sequence is 15 residues long. The V and J ends lost 4 bases and 5 bases, in that order; junction bases with no gene match: 7.

This rearrangement joins TRBV3-1 (or the pseudogene TRBV3-2) to TRBJ1-2; the D gene is possibly TRBD1 (6 bases). CDR1 LGHDT and CDR2 YNNKEL come from the germline V gene (reference sequence). Trimming removed 4 bases at V and 5 bases at J, with 11 bases between. The CDR3 has 13 amino acids. The DNA of the CDR3 is TGTGCCAGCAGCCTCGGACAGCTTTATGGCTACACCTTC. This gives the protein CASSLGQLYGYTF.

The chain uses TRBV4-3 and TRBJ2-7; 9 nucleotides agree with TRBD2. V dropped 0 bases and J dropped 4; count of bases not matched to a gene: 10. The CDR3 contains 17 residues. CDR1 and CDR2 (germline): LGHNA, YSLEER. In DNA, the CDR3 is TGCGCCAGCAGCCAAGAAAATCGGGCTAGCGGGGATTACGAGCAGTACTTC. This sequence encodes CASSQENRASGDYEQYF.

This chain joins TRBV20-1 and TRBJ1-2, with D possibly matching TRBD1 (6 bases). Trimming took 3 bases from V and 4 from J, leaving 12 bases between them. Germline loops: CDR1 DFQATT, CDR2 SNEGSKA (reference sequence). The CDR3 loop spans 13 amino acids. Written as DNA, the CDR3 is TGCAGTGCTAGTGTACAGGGCGGCTATGGCTACACCTTC. It yields the protein CSASVQGGYGYTF.

The genes are TRBV3-1 (or the pseudogene TRBV3-2) and TRBJ2-3, with no clear D. The V end lost 2 bases, the J end lost 0 bases, and 12 bases lay between the germline ends. CDR3 length equals 16 residues. Looked up from germline, CDR1 is LGHDT and CDR2 is YNNKEL (reference sequence). DNA of the CDR3: TGTGCCAGCAGCCAATCAGGAAGTGCTAGCACAGATACGCAGTATTTT. Protein product: CASSQSGSASTDTQYF.

The chain employs TRBV5-1 and TRBJ2-1, with TRBD2 identical over 9 bases. CDR1 is SGHRS and CDR2 is YFSETQ in the germline V gene. The V segment lost 4 bases and the J segment 9 bases; nucleotides outside the gene matches: 8. The CDR3 is 14 residues long. CDR3 sequence reads: CASSPPSGVGEQFF. The CDR3, as DNA: TGCGCCAGCAGCCCCCCTAGCGGGGTAGGTGAGCAGTTCTTC.

This clone appeared a single time. The rearrangement links TRBV5-1 to TRBJ1-6, with 9 bases aligning to TRBD1. Per germline, CDR1 SGHRS and CDR2 YFSETQ. The V segment lost 2 bases and the J segment 7 bases; nucleotides outside the gene matches: 10. CDR3 length: 17 residues. The CDR3 DNA follows: TGCGCCAGCAGCTTAACCGCCGGGACAGGGAAAAATTCACCCCTCCACTTT. Translating it yields CASSLTAGTGKNSPLHF.

J is TRBJ2-5 and V is TRBV6-2 or TRBV6-3; a weak D match, TRBD1 (8 bases). Germline values: CDR1 MNHEY, CDR2 SVGEGT. This CDR3 is 17 amino acids long. Trimming removed 2 bases at V and 5 bases at J, with 21 bases between. CDR3 DNA: TGTGCCAGCAGTTACCGGACAGGGAGGGTAACACGGGAGACCCAGTACTTC. Protein: CASSYRTGRVTRETQYF.

The CDR3 region is CASSPGLKYSPLHF. The CDR3 nucleotides are TGTGCCAGCTCCCCGGGACTCAAGTATTCACCCCTCCACTTT. The chain employs TRBV18 and TRBJ1-6; the D gene is possibly TRBD1 (5 bases). Germline CDR1 KGHSH, CDR2 LQKENI. The CDR3 loop spans 14 amino acids. V shed 6 bases and J shed 8 bases, with 14 bases lying between them.

V usage is TRBV7-2 and J usage is TRBJ2-5; the D gene is possibly TRBD2 (6 bases). V was clipped by 5 bases and J by 5 bases, with 12 bases between them. In germline, CDR1 is SGHTA, CDR2 FQGNSA. The CDR3 extends over 13 amino acids. CDR3 in DNA: TGTGCCAGCAGCCCCCGGGGGAGTGAGACCCAGTACTTC. This gives the protein CASSPRGSETQYF.

The rearrangement joins TRBV3-1 (or the pseudogene TRBV3-2) to TRBJ2-5; D is perhaps TRBD1 (6 bases). The V gene's germline CDR1 is LGHDT and CDR2 YNNKEL (reference sequence). V shed 4 bases and J shed 9 bases, with 12 bases lying between them. The CDR3 has 12 residues. CDR3 DNA sequence: TGTGCCAGCAGCCTCTTCGAGGGGGCCCAGTACTTC. Protein: CASSLFEGAQYF.

The sample holds one count of this clone. V usage is TRBV10-3 and J usage is TRBJ2-7, with TRBD2 matching over 13 bases. V was pared by 6 bases and J by 2 bases, with 4 bases of the junction left unmatched. CDR1 and CDR2 from the germline V gene are ENHRY and SYGVKD. CDR3 length equals 15 residues. As DNA, the CDR3 is TGTGCCATCAGCGTGGGACTAGCGGGAACCTACGAGCAGTACTTC. This encodes CAISVGLAGTYEQYF.

This chain uses TRBV6-2 or TRBV6-3 with TRBJ1-1; possible D gene TRBD1, 6 bases. Germline values: CDR1 MNHEY, CDR2 SVGEGT. V shed 5 bases and J shed 7 bases, with 20 bases lying between them. This CDR3 comprises 15 residues. The CDR3 nucleotides read TGTGCCAGCAGTGCCACAGGGAACCCGCTCATTGAAGCTTTCTTT. Protein product: CASSATGNPLIEAFF.

This clone was observed a single time. V gene TRBV7-2 combines with J gene TRBJ2-1, with 9 bases identical to TRBD1. This CDR3 is built from 15 residues. Germline CDR1 is SGHTA and CDR2 is FQGNSA. Losses at the gene ends were 4 bases for V and 3 bases for J; bases not matched to a gene: 4. The CDR3 region has the DNA TGTGCCAGCAGCTATACAGGGGGCTTCTACAATGAGCAGTTCTTC. Translating gives CASSYTGGFYNEQFF.

The chain links TRBV6-4 to TRBJ1-1; 10 bases match TRBD1. The CDR3 sequence is 15 residues long. In germline, CDR1 is MRHNA, CDR2 SNTAGT. Trimming at V came to 2 bases and at J to 0 bases, leaving 0 bases not matched to a gene. The CDR3 DNA reads as TGTGCCAGCAGTGACGGACAGGGGGTGAACACTGAAGCTTTCTTT. This codes for CASSDGQGVNTEAFF.

This chain joins TRBV28 and TRBJ2-2; TRBD1 matches at 7 bases. Germline assignment: CDR1 MDHEN and CDR2 SYDVKM. This CDR3 spans 16 amino acids. V lost 3 bases, J lost 0 bases, and 4 bases stayed unmatched. The DNA of the CDR3 is TGTGCCAGCAGTTTCACCGGGACAGCGAACACCGGGGAGCTGTTTTTT. It translates to CASSFTGTANTGELFF.

This clone appeared many times. The rearrangement uses TRBV30 and TRBJ2-2; D is perhaps TRBD1 (6 bases). Germline V gene data show CDR1 as GTSNPN and CDR2 as SVGIG (reference sequence). V was clipped by 5 bases and J by 3 bases, with 7 bases between them. The CDR3 spans 12 residues. The CDR3 DNA reads as TGTGCCTGGCCAGGGGACACCGGGGAGCTGTTTTTT. Amino acid sequence: CAWPGDTGELFF.

The chain uses TRBV15 and TRBJ2-6; 9 nucleotides match TRBD1. V lost 8 bases, J lost 1 base, and 6 bases stayed unmatched. Germline lookup yields CDR1 LNHNV and CDR2 YYDKDF (reference sequence). The CDR3 length is 16 residues. The CDR3 region is CATGTGLTSGANVLTF. The DNA of the CDR3 is TGTGCCACCGGGACAGGGTTGACTTCTGGGGCCAACGTCCTGACTTTC.

The chain couples TRBV6-5 to TRBJ1-3, with 7 bases fitting TRBD1. V shed 6 bases and J 4 bases; nucleotides not matched to a gene: 9. The CDR3 sequence is 15 residues long. CDR1 is MNHEY and CDR2 is SVGAGI in the germline V gene. The CDR3 DNA follows: TGTGCCAGCAGCGCGGACAGGTTACGAGGAAACACCATATATTTT. As protein: CASSADRLRGNTIYF.

The genes are TRBV4-1 and TRBJ2-6; TRBD1 aligns across 8 bases. Per germline, CDR1 MGHRA and CDR2 YSYEKL. CDR3 length equals 18 residues. Trimming removed 0 bases from V and 1 base from J; junction bases left unmatched: 5. In DNA, the CDR3 is TGCGCCAGCAGCCAAGAGTTCAGGGGGCTGTCTGGGGCCAACGTCCTGACTTTC. This gives the protein CASSQEFRGLSGANVLTF.

The V call is TRBV7-9, the J call TRBJ2-1, with TRBD2 matching over 15 bases. Germline V gives CDR1 SEHNR, CDR2 FQNEAQ (reference sequence). The CDR3 runs 17 residues. V trimming: 5 bases; J trimming: 6 bases; junction bases outside the gene matches: 8. The CDR3 is CASSPPGLAGGPNEQFF. CDR3 DNA: TGTGCCAGCAGCCCGCCGGGACTAGCGGGGGGCCCCAATGAGCAGTTCTTC.

This chain joins TRBV27 and TRBJ2-3; 9 nucleotides line up with TRBD2. The CDR3 has 14 residues. The germline gives CDR1 MNHEY, CDR2 SMNVEV (reference sequence). Trimming took 9 bases from V and 4 from J; bases not matched to a gene: 8. In DNA form, the CDR3 reads TGTGCCAGTGCGGTGGGACTAGCATCAGATACGCAGTATTTT. This translates into CASAVGLASDTQYF.

The CDR3 here is CASSDAGGLRYNEQFF. For the CDR3, the DNA is TGTGCCAGCAGTGACGCGGGGGGGCTACGATACAATGAGCAGTTCTTC. This rearrangement joins TRBV2 to TRBJ2-1, with 9 bases matching TRBD2. Looked up from germline, CDR1 is SNHLY and CDR2 is FYNNEI. J gave up 4 bases and V 3 bases, and 7 bases lay outside the gene matches. CDR3 size: 16 residues.

This rearrangement joins TRBV7-2 to TRBJ1-3; no clear D. Per germline, CDR1 SGHTA and CDR2 FQGNSA. V was trimmed by 5 bases and J by 0 bases, leaving 11 bases between them. The CDR3 has 15 residues. In nucleotides, the CDR3 is TGTGCCAGCAGCCAACAGCCTTCCTCTGGAAACACCATATATTTT. It specifies CASSQQPSSGNTIYF.

The V call is TRBV6-5, the J call TRBJ2-3; D is uncertain. The CDR3 spans 11 residues. Germline lookup yields CDR1 MNHEY and CDR2 SVGAGI. V was pared by 7 bases and J by 4 bases, with 6 bases between. The CDR3 is CASKPADTQYF. Written as DNA, the CDR3 is TGTGCCAGCAAACCGGCAGATACGCAGTATTTT.

In this sample, this clone turned up once. The chain couples TRBV18 to TRBJ1-2, with 12 bases that match TRBD1. CDR1 is KGHSH and CDR2 is LQKENI in the germline V gene. The V gene end was trimmed by 0 bases and the J gene end by 7 bases; junction bases not matched to a gene: 3. This CDR3 contains 15 residues. The CDR3 here is CASSPPGTGGFGYTF. The CDR3 DNA follows: TGTGCCAGCTCACCACCGGGGACAGGGGGCTTTGGCTACACCTTC. Supplemented by reference TRBV18 and TRBJ1-2, the full variable domain reads NAGVMQNPRHLVRRRGQEARLRCSPMKGHSHVYWYRQLPEEGLKFMVYLQKENIIDESGMPKERFSAEFPKEGPSILRIQQVVRGDSAAYFCASSPPGTGGFGYTFGSGTRLTVV.